This is a list of T cell receptor beta chains from one sample in a study of CD8 T cells in ankylosing spondylitis. TCRdb called the 5' RACE reads again in MiXCR, with one record for every CDR3 protein. The profile shows about 340,000 distinct CDR3 sequences, 14% to 15% of them singletons. The sequenced sample consisted of blood, either unsorted or a sorted T cell fraction (not recorded which). The receptors come from a male donor with ankylosing spondylitis or in good health (not recorded which). Both conserved end residues are part of each CDR3. The D gene is left open where the match is weak. Clone size appears in some rows only: once, few, many, or a class for an expanded clone.

.	TRBV10-3	TRBJ2-2	.	13	TGTGCCATCAGTGAGGAGCCGATCGGGGAGCTGTTTTTT	CAISEEPIGELFF
.	TRBV5-6	TRBJ2-1	.	15	TGTGCCAGCAGCTTCGTTCATGGGTTCCTCGATGAGCAGTTCTTC	CASSFVHGFLDEQFF
.	TRBV4-1	TRBJ2-7	.	13	TGCGCCAGCAGCCAAGAGGGTGGGGACGAGCAGTACTTC	CASSQEGGDEQYF
many	TRBV29-1	TRBJ1-5	TRBD1	16	TGCAGCGTGCGGACAGGGGCTGCGAATAGCAATCAGCCCCAGCATTTT	CSVRTGAANSNQPQHF
.	TRBV6-2/TRBV6-3	TRBJ2-1	.	13	TGTGCCAGCAACCGGGGGGCCAAGAATGAGCAGTTCTTC	CASNRGAKNEQFF
few	TRBV29-1	TRBJ2-1	TRBD2	15	TGCAGCGTTCGTAATCCGGGACTAGCGGGACATGAGCAGTTCTTC	CSVRNPGLAGHEQFF
many	TRBV5-6	TRBJ1-6	.	13	TGTGCCAGCAGCTTGCCCACAAATTCACCCCTCCACTTT	CASSLPTNSPLHF
.	TRBV29-1	TRBJ1-6	.	13	TGCAGCGTTGTAATCGGTGGTAATTCACCCCTCCACTTT	CSVVIGGNSPLHF
.	TRBV5-1	TRBJ1-1	.	15	TGCGCCAGCAGCCCCCGTTATGGGGGCTACACTGAAGCTTTCTTT	CASSPRYGGYTEAFF
.	TRBV12-5	TRBJ1-5	.	13	TGTGCTAGTGGTTTGACCTTCAATCAGCCCCAGCATTTT	CASGLTFNQPQHF
few	TRBV4-1	TRBJ1-2	.	14	TGCGCCAGCAGCCATGACTTACAGGGTCGGGGCTACACCTTC	CASSHDLQGRGYTF
.	TRBV3-1	TRBJ2-7	.	16	TGTGCCAGCAGCCGAACCTCGAAGGCCCGGGGCTACGAGCAGTACTTC	CASSRTSKARGYEQYF
many	TRBV5-1	TRBJ2-7	.	15	TGCGCCAGCAGCTTGGGTGGACGGAACCTCTACGAGCAGTACTTC	CASSLGGRNLYEQYF
.	TRBV6-4	TRBJ2-3	.	14	TGTGCCAGCAGTGCGTTCCCGGGCCCAGATACGCAGTATTTT	CASSAFPGPDTQYF
.	TRBV12-3/TRBV12-4	TRBJ2-3	TRBD2	22	TGTGCCAGCAGTTTAGGGCTAGCGGGGGGCTTCACACGATACGATCCCACAGATACGCAGTATTTT	CASSLGLAGGFTRYDPTDTQYF
few	TRBV9	TRBJ1-1	.	14	TGTGCCAGCACCCCCCCTACGTTAAACACTGAAGCTTTCTTT	CASTPPTLNTEAFF
.	TRBV9	TRBJ2-1	TRBD2	15	TGTGCCAGCAGCCCCCGACTAGCGCCGTACAATGAGCAGTTCTTC	CASSPRLAPYNEQFF
many	TRBV20-1	TRBJ1-1	TRBD1	12	TGCAGTGCTAAGACAGGGTCGTTTGAAGCTTTCTTT	CSAKTGSFEAFF
many	TRBV12-3/TRBV12-4	TRBJ2-7	TRBD1	14	TGTGCCAGCAGCCTGGGACAGTTCTCCTACGAGCAGTACTTC	CASSLGQFSYEQYF
many	TRBV7-2	TRBJ2-3	TRBD1	13	TGTGCCGGCCAGGGACAGCCCACAGATACGCAGTATTTT	CAGQGQPTDTQYF
.	TRBV5-1	TRBJ2-7	TRBD2	15	TGCGCCAGCATGGAACGACTAGCGGGAGCGGGCGAGCAGTACTTC	CASMERLAGAGEQYF
few	TRBV12-3/TRBV12-4	TRBJ2-5	TRBD1	15	TGTGCCAGCAGTTCCTACAGGGGACCCCAAGAGACCCAGTACTTC	CASSSYRGPQETQYF
.	TRBV6-1	TRBJ1-2	.	14	TGTGCCAGCAGCCGGGGGCAGATCCCTGGGGGCTACACCTTC	CASSRGQIPGGYTF
few	TRBV6-2/TRBV6-3	TRBJ1-1	.	13	TGTGCCAGCAGAGGACGTACAAACACTGAAGCTTTCTTT	CASRGRTNTEAFF
.	TRBV29-1	TRBJ2-3	.	15	TGCAGCGCCAGAAACCGGGAGTGGGGCACAGATACGCAGTATTTT	CSARNREWGTDTQYF
.	TRBV12-3/TRBV12-4	TRBJ2-3	TRBD2	16	TGTGCCAGCAGGAGGGGCGGGGGGCTTCTCACAGATACGCAGTATTTT	CASRRGGGLLTDTQYF
.	TRBV4-2	TRBJ2-2	.	15	TGTGCCAGCAGCCAAGTTGGAGTCGTGGCCGGGGAGCTGTTTTTT	CASSQVGVVAGELFF
many	TRBV27	TRBJ2-5	TRBD2	15	TGTGCCACCCTGGAGCGGGGGGCCCCCCAAGAGACCCAGTACTTC	CATLERGAPQETQYF
many	TRBV28	TRBJ2-1	.	10	TGTGCCAGCAGTTTTCGTGAGCAGTTCTTC	CASSFREQFF
.	TRBV28	TRBJ2-5	.	12	TGTGCCAGCAGTCCCCTTTCGGAGACCCAGTACTTC	CASSPLSETQYF
many	TRBV5-1	TRBJ2-3	.	17	TGCGCCAGCAGCGACCAACCACCGGGGTCTCCGAAAGATACGCAGTATTTT	CASSDQPPGSPKDTQYF
few	TRBV20-1	TRBJ1-4	.	13	TGCAGTGCTATGAGACAGGCCTCGGAAAAACTGTTTTTT	CSAMRQASEKLFF
.	TRBV10-1	TRBJ2-5	.	13	TGCGCCAGCAGTCCGGGGGACCGCCAGACCCAGTACTTC	CASSPGDRQTQYF
.	TRBV6-2/TRBV6-3	TRBJ2-1	.	13	TGTGCCAGCACCAAGACAGGAGCCCCATCCGAGTTCTTC	CASTKTGAPSEFF
many	TRBV20-1	TRBJ1-6	.	14	TGCAGTGCTAGAGTTCCGGGAGTTGGGTCACCCCTCCACTTT	CSARVPGVGSPLHF
many	TRBV20-1	TRBJ1-1	.	11	TGCAGTGCTAGGGGGAACACTGAAGCTTTCTTT	CSARGNTEAFF
.	TRBV6-1	TRBJ1-5	TRBD1	15	TGTGCCAGCAGTGTAACAGGGGTCGGCAATCAGCCCCAGCATTTT	CASSVTGVGNQPQHF
few	TRBV9	TRBJ1-1	.	15	TGTGCCAGCAGCGTCGGACATCAACGGGACACTGAAGCTTTCTTT	CASSVGHQRDTEAFF
few	TRBV6-1	TRBJ1-1	.	14	TGTGCCAGCAGTGAAGAGGGCAGCCTGACTGAAGCTTTCTTT	CASSEEGSLTEAFF
few	TRBV5-4	TRBJ2-2	TRBD1	16	TGTGCCAGCAGCCCAGGACAGGAGACTAACACCGGGGAGCTGTTTTTT	CASSPGQETNTGELFF
many	TRBV20-1	TRBJ1-1	.	16	TGCAGTGCTAGAGGACCTATCGCGGGATTCAACACTGAAGCTTTCTTT	CSARGPIAGFNTEAFF